This T cell receptor (beta chain) originates from a study of blood T cell repertoires in COVID-19. Study summary: Collection of acute and convalescent COVID-19 samples took place in the United States, Italy and Spain. T cells, B-cell-depleted T cells, or PBMCs supplied cDNA or gDNA.

Source study methods: Nucleated cell number was recorded as an estimate derived from reference gene primer amplification. Using immunoSEQ multiplex PCR, the repertoire was profiled, and TCRdb retains in-frame clones only, with some absent. Clonal size and the V and J genes are those of that table, whereas D and trimming came from the DNA. The top ten clones hold about 18% of a sample with 100,000 to 150,000 clones, approximately 84% of them seen once. Losses at the gene ends were 2 bases for V and 0 bases for J; bases not matched to a gene: 4. Germline V gene data show CDR1 as SGHDN and CDR2 as FVKESK. The length of the CDR3 is 17 residues.

Material: peripheral blood. The chain couples TRBV14 to TRBJ1-1, with 12 nucleotides matching TRBD1. The receptor was derived from a woman older than 75 with acute or convalescent COVID-19. CDR3 protein: CASSQRDRGLLNTEAFF. CDR3 DNA: TGTGCCAGCAGCCAAAGGGACAGGGGGCTTTTGAACACTGAAGCTTTCTTT.